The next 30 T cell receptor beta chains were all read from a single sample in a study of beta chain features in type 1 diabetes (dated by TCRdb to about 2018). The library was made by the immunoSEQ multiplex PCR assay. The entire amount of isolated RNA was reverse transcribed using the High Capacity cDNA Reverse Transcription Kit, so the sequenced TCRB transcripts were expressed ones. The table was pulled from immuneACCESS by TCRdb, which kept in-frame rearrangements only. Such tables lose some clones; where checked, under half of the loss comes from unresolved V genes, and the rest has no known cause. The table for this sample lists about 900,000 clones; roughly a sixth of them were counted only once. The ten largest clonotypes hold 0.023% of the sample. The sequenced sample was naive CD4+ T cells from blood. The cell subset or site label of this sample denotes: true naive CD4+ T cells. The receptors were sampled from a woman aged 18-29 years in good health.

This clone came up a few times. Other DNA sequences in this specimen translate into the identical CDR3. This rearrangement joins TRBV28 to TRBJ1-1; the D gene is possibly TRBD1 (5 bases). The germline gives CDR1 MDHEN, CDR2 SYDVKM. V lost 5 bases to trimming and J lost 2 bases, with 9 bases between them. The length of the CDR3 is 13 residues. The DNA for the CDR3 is TGTGCCAGCAGTCCGACAGAAAACACTGAAGCTTTCTTT. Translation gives CASSPTENTEAFF.

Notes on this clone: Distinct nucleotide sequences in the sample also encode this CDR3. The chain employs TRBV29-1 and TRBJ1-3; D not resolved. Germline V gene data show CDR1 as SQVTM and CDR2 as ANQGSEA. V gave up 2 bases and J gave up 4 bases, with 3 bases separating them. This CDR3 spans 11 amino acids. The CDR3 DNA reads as TGCAGCGTTGAACGGGGAAACACCATATATTTT. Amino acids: CSVERGNTIYF.

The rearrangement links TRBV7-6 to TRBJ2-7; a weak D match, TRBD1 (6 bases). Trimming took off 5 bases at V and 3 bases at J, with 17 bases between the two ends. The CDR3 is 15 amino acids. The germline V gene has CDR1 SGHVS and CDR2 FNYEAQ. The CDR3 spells CASSPSDRAHYEQYF. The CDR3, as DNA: TGTGCCAGCAGCCCGTCGGACAGAGCCCACTACGAGCAGTACTTC.

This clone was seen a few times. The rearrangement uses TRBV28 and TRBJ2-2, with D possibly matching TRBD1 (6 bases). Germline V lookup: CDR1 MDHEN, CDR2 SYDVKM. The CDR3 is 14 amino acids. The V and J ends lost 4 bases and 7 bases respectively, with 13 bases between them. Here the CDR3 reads CASSWRQDNGELFF. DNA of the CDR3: TGTGCCAGCAGTTGGAGACAGGACAACGGGGAGCTGTTTTTT.

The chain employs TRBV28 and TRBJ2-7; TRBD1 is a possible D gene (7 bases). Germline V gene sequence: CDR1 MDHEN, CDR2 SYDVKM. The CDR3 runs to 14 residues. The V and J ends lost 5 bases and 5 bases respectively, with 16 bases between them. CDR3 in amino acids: CASSQGGGANEQYF. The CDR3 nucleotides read TGTGCCAGCAGTCAAGGAGGGGGCGCGAACGAGCAGTACTTC.

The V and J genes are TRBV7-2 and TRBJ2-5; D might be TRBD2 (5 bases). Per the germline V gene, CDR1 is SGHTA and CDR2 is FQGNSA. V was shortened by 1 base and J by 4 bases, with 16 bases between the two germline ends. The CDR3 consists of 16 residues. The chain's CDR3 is CASSLDQLVGRETQYF. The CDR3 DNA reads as TGTGCCAGCAGCTTAGATCAACTAGTGGGAAGAGAGACCCAGTACTTC.

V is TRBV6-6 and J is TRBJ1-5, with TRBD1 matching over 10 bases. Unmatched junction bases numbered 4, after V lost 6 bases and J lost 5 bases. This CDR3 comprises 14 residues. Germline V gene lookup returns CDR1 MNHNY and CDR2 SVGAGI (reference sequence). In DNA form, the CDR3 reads TGTGCCAGCAGGGACAGGGGGGAAGATCAGCCCCAGCATTTT. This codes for CASRDRGEDQPQHF.

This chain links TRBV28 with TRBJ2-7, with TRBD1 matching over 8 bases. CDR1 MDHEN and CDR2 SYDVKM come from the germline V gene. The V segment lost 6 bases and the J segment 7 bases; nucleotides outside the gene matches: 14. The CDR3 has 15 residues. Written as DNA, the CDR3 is TGTGCCAGCAGAGTCCCGGGACAGGCCTCGGGAGAGCAGTACTTC. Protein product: CASRVPGQASGEQYF.

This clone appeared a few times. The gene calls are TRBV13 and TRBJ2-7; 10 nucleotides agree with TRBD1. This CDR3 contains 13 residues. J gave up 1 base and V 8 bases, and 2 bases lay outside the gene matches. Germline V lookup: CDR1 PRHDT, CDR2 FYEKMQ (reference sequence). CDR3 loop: CASGGQGSYEQYF. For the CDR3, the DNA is TGTGCCAGCGGGGGACAGGGGTCCTACGAGCAGTACTTC.

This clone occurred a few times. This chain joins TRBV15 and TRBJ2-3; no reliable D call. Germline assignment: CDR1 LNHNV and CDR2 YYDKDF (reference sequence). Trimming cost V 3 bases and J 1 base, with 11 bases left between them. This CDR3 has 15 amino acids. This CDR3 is CATSRSLSGTDTQYF. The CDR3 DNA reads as TGTGCCACCAGCAGGTCCCTCTCTGGCACAGATACGCAGTATTTT.

The CDR3: CASSPGQTLNEKLFF. CDR3 sequence (DNA): TGTGCCAGCAGCCCCGGACAGACCCTTAATGAAAAACTGTTTTTT. The gene calls are TRBV5-4 and TRBJ1-4; possible D gene TRBD1, 6 bases. Deletions cut 4 bases from V and 4 bases from J, with 14 bases between. CDR1 is SGHNT and CDR2 is YYREEE in the germline V gene (reference sequence). This CDR3 contains 15 residues.

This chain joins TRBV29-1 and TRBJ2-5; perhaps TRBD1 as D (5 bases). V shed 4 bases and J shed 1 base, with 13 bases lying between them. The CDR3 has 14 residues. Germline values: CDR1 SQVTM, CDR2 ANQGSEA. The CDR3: CSVGAGIGQETQYF. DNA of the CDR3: TGCAGCGTTGGGGCAGGGATAGGCCAAGAGACCCAGTACTTC.

In nucleotides, the CDR3 is TGCGCCAGCAGCTTGGGTCCGGGGACAACTAATGAAAAACTGTTTTTT. This translates into CASSLGPGTTNEKLFF. The chain combines TRBV5-1 with TRBJ1-4, with no clear D. Germline V CDR1 and CDR2: SGHRS, YFSETQ. This CDR3 has 16 amino acids. The V end was cut by 0 bases, the J end by 0 bases, with 9 bases between. The whole variable domain, filled in from reference TRBV5-1 and TRBJ1-4, reads KAGVTQTPRYLIKTRGQQVTLSCSPISGHRSVSWYQQTPGQGLQFLFEYFSETQRNKGNFPGRFSGRQFSNSRSEMNVSTLELGDSALYLCASSLGPGTTNEKLFFGSGTQLSVL.

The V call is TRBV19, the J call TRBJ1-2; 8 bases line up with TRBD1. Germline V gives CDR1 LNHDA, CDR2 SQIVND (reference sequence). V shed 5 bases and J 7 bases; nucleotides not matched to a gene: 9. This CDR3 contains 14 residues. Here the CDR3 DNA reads TGTGCCAGTAGTCCTGGACAGGGATCGTCTGGCTACACCTTC. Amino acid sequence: CASSPGQGSSGYTF.

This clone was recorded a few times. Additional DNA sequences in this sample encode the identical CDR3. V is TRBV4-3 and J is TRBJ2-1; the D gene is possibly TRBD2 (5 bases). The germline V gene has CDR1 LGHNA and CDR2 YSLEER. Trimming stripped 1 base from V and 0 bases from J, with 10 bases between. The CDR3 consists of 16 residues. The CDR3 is CASSQVVGSSYNEQFF. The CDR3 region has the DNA TGCGCCAGCAGCCAAGTTGTGGGGAGCTCCTACAATGAGCAGTTCTTC.

DNA for the CDR3: TGTGCCAGCAGTTTACTGACCGGATATGGCTACACCTTC. Translating gives CASSLLTGYGYTF. The chain recombines TRBV28 with TRBJ1-2; no clear D. Trimming removed 2 bases at V and 5 bases at J, with 9 bases between. Per the germline V gene, CDR1 is MDHEN and CDR2 is SYDVKM. The CDR3 consists of 13 residues.

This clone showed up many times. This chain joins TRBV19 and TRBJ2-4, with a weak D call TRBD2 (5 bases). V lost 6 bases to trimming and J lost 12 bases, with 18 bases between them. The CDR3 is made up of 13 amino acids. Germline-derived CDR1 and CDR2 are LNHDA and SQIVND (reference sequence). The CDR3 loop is CASRQSGEIAQYF. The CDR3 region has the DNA TGTGCCAGTAGGCAGTCCGGGGAAATTGCTCAGTACTTC.

The CDR3 is CASSSGLANSYNEQFF. Here the CDR3 DNA reads TGTGCCAGCAGCTCGGGACTAGCGAACTCCTACAATGAGCAGTTCTTC. This chain connects TRBV5-4 to TRBJ2-1, with TRBD2 matching 10 bases. CDR1 is SGHNT, CDR2 YYREEE, per germline (reference sequence). V trimming: 3 bases; J trimming: 0 bases; junction bases outside the gene matches: 3. CDR3 length: 16 residues.

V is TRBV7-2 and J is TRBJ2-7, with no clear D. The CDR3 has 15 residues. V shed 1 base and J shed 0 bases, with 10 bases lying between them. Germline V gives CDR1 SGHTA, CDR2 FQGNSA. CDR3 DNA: TGTGCCAGCAGCTTAGGCCGCCCCAACTCCTACGAGCAGTACTTC. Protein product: CASSLGRPNSYEQYF. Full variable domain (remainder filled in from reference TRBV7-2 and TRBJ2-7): GAGVSQSPSNKVTEKGKDVELRCDPISGHTALYWYRQSLGQGLEFLIYFQGNSAPDKSGLPSDRFSAERTGGSVSTLTIQRTQQEDSAVYLCASSLGRPNSYEQYFGPGTRLTVT.

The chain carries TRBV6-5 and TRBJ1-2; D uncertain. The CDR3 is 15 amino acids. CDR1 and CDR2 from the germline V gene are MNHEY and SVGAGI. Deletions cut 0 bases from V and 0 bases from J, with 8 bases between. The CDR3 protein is CASSYSGITNYGYTF. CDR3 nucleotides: TGTGCCAGCAGTTACTCGGGCATAACTAACTATGGCTACACCTTC.

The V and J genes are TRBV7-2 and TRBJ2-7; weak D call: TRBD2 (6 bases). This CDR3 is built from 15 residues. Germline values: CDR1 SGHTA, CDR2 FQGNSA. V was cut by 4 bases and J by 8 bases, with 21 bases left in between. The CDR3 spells CASSSTTIGTRQQYF. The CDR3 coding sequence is TGTGCCAGCAGCTCCACGACAATCGGGACTCGCCAGCAGTACTTC.

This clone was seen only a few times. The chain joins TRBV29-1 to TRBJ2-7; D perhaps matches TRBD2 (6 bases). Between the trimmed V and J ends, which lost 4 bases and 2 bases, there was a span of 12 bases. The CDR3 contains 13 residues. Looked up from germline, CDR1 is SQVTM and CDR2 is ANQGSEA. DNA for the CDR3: TGCAGCGTTGCTCGCGGGGCTACCTACGAGCAGTACTTC. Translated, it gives CSVARGATYEQYF.

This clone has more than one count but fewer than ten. The CDR3 here is CSARVPRGPDTQYF. The CDR3 nucleotides are TGCAGCGCTCGTGTGCCCCGGGGCCCAGATACGCAGTATTTT. The V call is TRBV29-1, the J call TRBJ2-3, with D possibly being TRBD1 or TRBD2 (5 bases each). CDR3 length: 14 amino acids. Germline V lookup: CDR1 SQVTM, CDR2 ANQGSEA. V was shortened by 7 bases and J by 4 bases, with 18 bases between the two germline ends.

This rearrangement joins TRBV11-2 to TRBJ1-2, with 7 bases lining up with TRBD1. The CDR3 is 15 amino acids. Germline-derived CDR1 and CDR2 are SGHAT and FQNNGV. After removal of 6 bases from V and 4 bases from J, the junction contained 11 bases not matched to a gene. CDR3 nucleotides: TGTGCCAGCAGTCCGATGACAGGGATGGTCTATGGCTACACCTTC. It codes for CASSPMTGMVYGYTF.

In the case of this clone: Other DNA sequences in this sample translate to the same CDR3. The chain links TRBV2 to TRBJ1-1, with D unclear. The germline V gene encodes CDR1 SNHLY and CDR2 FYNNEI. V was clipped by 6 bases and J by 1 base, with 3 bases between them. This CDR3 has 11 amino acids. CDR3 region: CASRENTEAFF. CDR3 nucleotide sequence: TGTGCCAGCAGAGAGAACACTGAAGCTTTCTTT.

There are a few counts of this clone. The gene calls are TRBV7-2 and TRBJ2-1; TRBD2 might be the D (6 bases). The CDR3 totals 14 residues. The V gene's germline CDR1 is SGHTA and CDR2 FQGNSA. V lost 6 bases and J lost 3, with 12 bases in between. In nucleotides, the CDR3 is TGTGCCAGCAGACCTCCGGGACTCTACAATGAGCAGTTCTTC. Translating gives CASRPPGLYNEQFF.

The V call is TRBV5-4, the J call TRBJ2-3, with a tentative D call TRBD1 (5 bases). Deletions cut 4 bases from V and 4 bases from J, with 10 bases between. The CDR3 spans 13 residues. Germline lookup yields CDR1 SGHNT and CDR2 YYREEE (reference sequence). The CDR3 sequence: CASSGARADTQYF. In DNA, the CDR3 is TGTGCCAGCAGCGGAGCCAGGGCAGATACGCAGTATTTT. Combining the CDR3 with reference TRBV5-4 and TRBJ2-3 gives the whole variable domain ETGVTQSPTHLIKTRGQQVTLRCSSQSGHNTVSWYQQALGQGPQFIFQYYREEENGRGNFPPRFSGLQFPNYSSELNVNALELDDSALYLCASSGARADTQYFGPGTRLTVL.

This CDR3 is CASSLGRETNTGELFF. CDR3 coding DNA: TGTGCCAGCAGTTTAGGGAGGGAAACGAACACCGGGGAGCTGTTTTTT. The rearrangement joins TRBV28 to TRBJ2-2; 7 bases are shared with TRBD2. The length of the CDR3 is 16 residues. V lost 2 bases, J lost 0 bases, and 3 bases stayed unmatched. Germline V gene sequence: CDR1 MDHEN, CDR2 SYDVKM.

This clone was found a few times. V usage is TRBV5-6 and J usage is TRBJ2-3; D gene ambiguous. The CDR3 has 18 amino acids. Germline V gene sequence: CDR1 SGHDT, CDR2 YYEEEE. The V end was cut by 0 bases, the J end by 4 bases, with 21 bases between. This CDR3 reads CASSLARVLLEIPDTQYF. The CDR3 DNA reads TGTGCCAGCAGCTTGGCACGGGTTCTCCTTGAGATCCCAGATACGCAGTATTTT.

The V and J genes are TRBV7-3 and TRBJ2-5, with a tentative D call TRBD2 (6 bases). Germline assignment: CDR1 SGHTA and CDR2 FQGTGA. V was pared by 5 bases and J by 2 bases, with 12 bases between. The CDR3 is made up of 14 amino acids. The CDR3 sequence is CASSPTGLQETQYF. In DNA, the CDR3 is TGTGCCAGCAGCCCAACGGGACTGCAAGAGACCCAGTACTTC.